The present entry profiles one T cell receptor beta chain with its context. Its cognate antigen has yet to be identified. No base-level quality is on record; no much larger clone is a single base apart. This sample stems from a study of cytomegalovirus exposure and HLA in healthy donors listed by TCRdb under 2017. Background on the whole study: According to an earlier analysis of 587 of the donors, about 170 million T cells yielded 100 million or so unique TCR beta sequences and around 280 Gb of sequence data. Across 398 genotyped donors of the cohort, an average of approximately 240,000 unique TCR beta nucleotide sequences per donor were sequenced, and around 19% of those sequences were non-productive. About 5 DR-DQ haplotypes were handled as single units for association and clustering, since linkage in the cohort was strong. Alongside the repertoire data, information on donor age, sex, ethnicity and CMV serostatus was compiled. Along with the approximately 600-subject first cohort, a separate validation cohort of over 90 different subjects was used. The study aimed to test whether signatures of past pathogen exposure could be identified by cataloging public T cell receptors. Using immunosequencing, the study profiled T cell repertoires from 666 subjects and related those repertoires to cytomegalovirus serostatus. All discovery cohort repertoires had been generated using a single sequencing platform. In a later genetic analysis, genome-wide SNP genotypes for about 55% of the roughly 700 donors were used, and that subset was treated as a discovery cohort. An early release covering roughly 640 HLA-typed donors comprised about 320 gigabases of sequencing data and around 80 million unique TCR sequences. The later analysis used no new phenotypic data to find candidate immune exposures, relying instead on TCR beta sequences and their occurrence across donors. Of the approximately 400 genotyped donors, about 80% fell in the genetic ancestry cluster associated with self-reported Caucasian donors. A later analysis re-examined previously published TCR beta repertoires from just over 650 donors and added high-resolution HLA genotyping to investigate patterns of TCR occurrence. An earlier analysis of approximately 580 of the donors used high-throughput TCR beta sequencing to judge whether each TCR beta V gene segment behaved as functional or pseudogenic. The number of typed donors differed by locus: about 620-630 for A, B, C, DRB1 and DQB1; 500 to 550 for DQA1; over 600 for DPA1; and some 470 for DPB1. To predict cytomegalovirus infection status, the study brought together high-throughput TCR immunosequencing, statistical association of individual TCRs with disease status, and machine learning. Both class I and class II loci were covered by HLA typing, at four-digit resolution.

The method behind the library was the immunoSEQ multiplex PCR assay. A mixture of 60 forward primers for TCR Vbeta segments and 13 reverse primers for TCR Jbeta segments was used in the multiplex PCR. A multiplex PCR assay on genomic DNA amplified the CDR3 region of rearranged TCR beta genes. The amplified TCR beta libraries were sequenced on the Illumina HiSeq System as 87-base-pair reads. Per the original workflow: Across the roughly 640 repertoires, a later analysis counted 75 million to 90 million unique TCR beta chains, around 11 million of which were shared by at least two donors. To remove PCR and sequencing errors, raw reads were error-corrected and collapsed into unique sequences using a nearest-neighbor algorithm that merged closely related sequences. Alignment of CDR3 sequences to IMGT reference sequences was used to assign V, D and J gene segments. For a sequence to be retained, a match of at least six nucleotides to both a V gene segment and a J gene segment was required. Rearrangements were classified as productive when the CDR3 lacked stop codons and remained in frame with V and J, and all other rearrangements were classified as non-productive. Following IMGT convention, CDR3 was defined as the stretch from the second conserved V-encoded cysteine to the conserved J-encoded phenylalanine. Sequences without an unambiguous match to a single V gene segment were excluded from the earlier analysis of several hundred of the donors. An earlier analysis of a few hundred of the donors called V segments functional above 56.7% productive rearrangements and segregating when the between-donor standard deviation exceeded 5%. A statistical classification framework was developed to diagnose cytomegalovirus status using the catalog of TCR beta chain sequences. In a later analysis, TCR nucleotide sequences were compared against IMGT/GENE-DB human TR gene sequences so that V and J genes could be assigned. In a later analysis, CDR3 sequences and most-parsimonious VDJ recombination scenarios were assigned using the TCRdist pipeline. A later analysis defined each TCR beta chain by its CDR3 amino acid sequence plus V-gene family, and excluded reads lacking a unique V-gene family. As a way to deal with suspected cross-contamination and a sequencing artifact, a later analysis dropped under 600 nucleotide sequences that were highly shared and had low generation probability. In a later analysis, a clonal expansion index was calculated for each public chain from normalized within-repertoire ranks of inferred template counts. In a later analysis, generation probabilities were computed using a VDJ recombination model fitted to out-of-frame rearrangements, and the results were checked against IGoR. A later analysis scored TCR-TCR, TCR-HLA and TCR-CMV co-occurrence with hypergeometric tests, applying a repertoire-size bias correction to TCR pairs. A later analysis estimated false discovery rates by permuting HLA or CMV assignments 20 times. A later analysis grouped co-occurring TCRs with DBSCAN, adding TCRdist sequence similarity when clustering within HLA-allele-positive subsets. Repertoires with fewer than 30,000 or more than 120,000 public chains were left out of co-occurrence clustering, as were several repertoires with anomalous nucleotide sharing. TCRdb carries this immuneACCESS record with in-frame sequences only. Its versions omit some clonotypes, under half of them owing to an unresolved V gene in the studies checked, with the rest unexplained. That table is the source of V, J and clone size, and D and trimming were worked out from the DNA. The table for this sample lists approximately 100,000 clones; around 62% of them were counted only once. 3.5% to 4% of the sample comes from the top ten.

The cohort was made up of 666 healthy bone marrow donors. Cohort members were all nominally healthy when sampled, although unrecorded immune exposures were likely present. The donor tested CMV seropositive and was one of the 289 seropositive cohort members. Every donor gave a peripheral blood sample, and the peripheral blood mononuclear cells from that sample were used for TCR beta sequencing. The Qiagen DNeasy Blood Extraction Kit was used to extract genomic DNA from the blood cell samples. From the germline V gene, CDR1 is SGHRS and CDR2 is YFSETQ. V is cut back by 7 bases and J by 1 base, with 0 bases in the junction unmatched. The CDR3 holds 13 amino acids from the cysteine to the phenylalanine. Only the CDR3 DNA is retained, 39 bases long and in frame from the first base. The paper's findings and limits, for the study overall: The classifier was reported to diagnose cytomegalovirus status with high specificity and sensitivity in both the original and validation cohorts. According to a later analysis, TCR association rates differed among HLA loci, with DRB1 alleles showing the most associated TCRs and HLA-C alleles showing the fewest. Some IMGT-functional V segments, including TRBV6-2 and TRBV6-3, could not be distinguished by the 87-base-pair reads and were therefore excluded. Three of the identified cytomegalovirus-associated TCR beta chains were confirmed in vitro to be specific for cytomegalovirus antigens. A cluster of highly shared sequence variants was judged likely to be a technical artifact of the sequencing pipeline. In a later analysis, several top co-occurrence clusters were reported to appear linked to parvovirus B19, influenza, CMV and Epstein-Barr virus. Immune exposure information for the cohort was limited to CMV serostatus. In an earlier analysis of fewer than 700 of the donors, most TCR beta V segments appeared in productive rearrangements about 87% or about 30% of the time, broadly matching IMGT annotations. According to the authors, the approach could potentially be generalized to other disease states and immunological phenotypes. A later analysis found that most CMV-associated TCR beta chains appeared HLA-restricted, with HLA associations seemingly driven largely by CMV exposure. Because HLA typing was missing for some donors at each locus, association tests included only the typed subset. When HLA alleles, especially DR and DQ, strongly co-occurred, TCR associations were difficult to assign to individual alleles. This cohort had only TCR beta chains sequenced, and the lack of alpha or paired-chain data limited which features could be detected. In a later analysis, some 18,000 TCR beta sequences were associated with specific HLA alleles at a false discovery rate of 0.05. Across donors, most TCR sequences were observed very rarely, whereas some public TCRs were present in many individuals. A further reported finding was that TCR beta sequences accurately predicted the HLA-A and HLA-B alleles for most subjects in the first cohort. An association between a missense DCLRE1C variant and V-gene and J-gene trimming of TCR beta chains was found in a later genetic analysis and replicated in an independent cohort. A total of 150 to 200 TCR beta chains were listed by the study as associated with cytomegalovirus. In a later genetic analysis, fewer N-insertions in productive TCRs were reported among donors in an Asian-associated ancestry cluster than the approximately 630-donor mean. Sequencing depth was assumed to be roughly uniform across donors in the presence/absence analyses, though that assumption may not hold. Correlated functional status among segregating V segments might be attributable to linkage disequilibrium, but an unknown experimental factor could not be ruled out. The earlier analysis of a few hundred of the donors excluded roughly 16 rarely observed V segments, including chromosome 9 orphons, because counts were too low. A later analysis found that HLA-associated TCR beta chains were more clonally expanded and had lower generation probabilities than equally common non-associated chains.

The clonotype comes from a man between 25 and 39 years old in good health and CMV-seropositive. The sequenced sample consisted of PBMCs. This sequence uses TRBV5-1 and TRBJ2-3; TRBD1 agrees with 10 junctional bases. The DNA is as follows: TGCGCCAGCGGACAGGGGGGCACAGATACGCAGTATTTT. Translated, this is CASGQGGTDTQYF.